Listed below are T cell receptor beta chains from one sample, sequenced in a study of blood T cells in healthy people across ages. Via MiXCR, TCRdb re-called the 5' RACE reads, giving one row per CDR3 protein. This sample has about 930,000 distinct CDR3 sequences, with almost 30% found just once. The sample was also reused in another study, on T cells of mothers and their children.

Sequencing used blood. Receptors originate from a woman between 40 and 50 years old in good health. CDR3s include the opening cysteine and the closing phenylalanine or tryptophan. The order of the fields is J gene, clone size, V gene, D gene, CDR3 protein, CDR3 DNA. D genes are given only for firm matches. Only part of the rows carry a size: once, few, many, or a class if the clone is expanded.

j_call: TRBJ1-1; clone_size: many; v_call: TRBV20-1; d_call: .; cdr3_aa: CSARVFSRNTEAFF; cdr3_nt: TGCAGTGCTAGAGTTTTCAGTAGAAACACTGAAGCTTTCTTT
j_call: TRBJ2-5; clone_size: once; v_call: TRBV4-1; d_call: .; cdr3_aa: CASSQDPIFRAGQETQYF; cdr3_nt: TGCGCCAGCAGCCAAGATCCTATTTTTAGGGCAGGACAAGAGACCCAGTACTTC
j_call: TRBJ2-6; clone_size: few; v_call: TRBV20-1; d_call: .; cdr3_aa: CSASPHSGANVLTF; cdr3_nt: TGCAGTGCTAGCCCCCACTCTGGGGCCAACGTCCTGACTTTC
j_call: TRBJ2-1; clone_size: .; v_call: TRBV5-1; d_call: TRBD2; cdr3_aa: CASSQQAGVTEQFF; cdr3_nt: TGCGCCAGCAGCCAACAAGCGGGGGTCACTGAGCAGTTCTTC
j_call: TRBJ2-1; clone_size: .; v_call: TRBV4-3; d_call: TRBD2; cdr3_aa: CASSQGSSGGAAFDEQFF; cdr3_nt: TGCGCCAGCAGCCAAGGTAGTAGCGGGGGGGCCGCTTTTGATGAGCAGTTCTTC
j_call: TRBJ2-5; clone_size: .; v_call: TRBV7-8; d_call: TRBD1; cdr3_aa: CASSLEEVRGRILEETQYF; cdr3_nt: TGTGCCAGCAGCTTAGAGGAGGTCAGGGGGCGGATCTTAGAAGAGACCCAGTACTTC
j_call: TRBJ2-7; clone_size: many; v_call: TRBV6-7; d_call: .; cdr3_aa: CASSYLNPSSYEQYF; cdr3_nt: TGTGCCAGCAGTTACCTTAATCCGAGCTCCTACGAGCAGTACTTC
j_call: TRBJ2-7; clone_size: .; v_call: TRBV28; d_call: TRBD1; cdr3_aa: CASSSAGTGVHEQYF; cdr3_nt: TGTGCCAGCAGTTCAGCCGGGACAGGGGTCCACGAGCAGTACTTC
j_call: TRBJ1-5; clone_size: few; v_call: TRBV20-1; d_call: .; cdr3_aa: CSARAANNQPQHF; cdr3_nt: TGCAGTGCTAGAGCAGCTAACAATCAGCCCCAGCATTTT
j_call: TRBJ2-7; clone_size: many; v_call: TRBV28; d_call: .; cdr3_aa: CASSLRVEQYF; cdr3_nt: TGTGCCAGCAGCCTGAGAGTCGAGCAGTACTTC
j_call: TRBJ2-7; clone_size: few; v_call: TRBV29-1; d_call: TRBD1; cdr3_aa: CSVEKGTGLGPARGEQYF; cdr3_nt: TGCAGCGTTGAGAAAGGGACAGGACTCGGCCCAGCGAGGGGCGAGCAGTACTTC
j_call: TRBJ2-5; clone_size: many; v_call: TRBV20-1; d_call: .; cdr3_aa: CSARDAGQTYQETQYF; cdr3_nt: TGCAGTGCTAGAGATGCCGGACAGACATACCAAGAGACCCAGTACTTC
j_call: TRBJ1-2; clone_size: few; v_call: TRBV20-1; d_call: .; cdr3_aa: CSARDRVYGYTF; cdr3_nt: TGCAGTGCCCGGGACCGCGTCTATGGCTACACCTTC
j_call: TRBJ2-1; clone_size: few; v_call: TRBV20-1; d_call: TRBD2; cdr3_aa: CSARDRSMSAGVYNEQFF; cdr3_nt: TGCAGTGCTAGAGATCGCTCAATGTCAGCGGGGGTCTACAATGAGCAGTTCTTC
j_call: TRBJ2-3; clone_size: few; v_call: TRBV12-5; d_call: TRBD1; cdr3_aa: CTSGFETGGPDTQYF; cdr3_nt: TGTACTAGTGGTTTCGAGACAGGGGGTCCAGATACGCAGTATTTT
j_call: TRBJ1-1; clone_size: .; v_call: TRBV7-3; d_call: .; cdr3_aa: CASSLIAGGNTEAFF; cdr3_nt: TGTGCCAGCAGCTTAATCGCCGGGGGTAACACTGAAGCTTTCTTT
j_call: TRBJ1-3; clone_size: many; v_call: TRBV7-9; d_call: TRBD1; cdr3_aa: CASSSPGRDSSGNTIYF; cdr3_nt: TGTGCCAGCAGCTCCCCGGGCCGGGACAGCTCTGGAAACACCATATATTTT
j_call: TRBJ1-4; clone_size: .; v_call: TRBV6-5; d_call: .; cdr3_aa: CASSYSSQPGNEKLFF; cdr3_nt: TGTGCCAGCAGTTACTCGAGCCAACCGGGTAATGAAAAACTGTTTTTT
j_call: TRBJ2-7; clone_size: many; v_call: TRBV11-2; d_call: TRBD2; cdr3_aa: CASSLEGTTSYEQYF; cdr3_nt: TGTGCCAGCAGCTTAGAGGGGACTACCTCCTACGAGCAGTACTTC
j_call: TRBJ2-5; clone_size: .; v_call: TRBV7-9; d_call: TRBD2; cdr3_aa: CASSSRLAGPQETQYF; cdr3_nt: TGTGCCAGCAGCTCCCGACTAGCGGGGCCCCAAGAGACCCAGTACTTC
j_call: TRBJ2-7; clone_size: .; v_call: TRBV28; d_call: TRBD1; cdr3_aa: CASSSTPGTAYEQYF; cdr3_nt: TGTGCCAGCAGCTCGACACCCGGGACAGCCTACGAACAGTACTTC
j_call: TRBJ2-5; clone_size: once; v_call: TRBV28; d_call: .; cdr3_aa: CASSLSAGAPWEQYF; cdr3_nt: TGTGCCAGCAGTTTATCGGCGGGGGCCCCCTGGGAGCAGTACTTC
j_call: TRBJ2-7; clone_size: few; v_call: TRBV7-9; d_call: TRBD1; cdr3_aa: CASSPRDRGTYEQYF; cdr3_nt: TGTGCCAGCAGCCCTCGAGACAGGGGAACCTACGAGCAGTACTTC
j_call: TRBJ2-7; clone_size: few; v_call: TRBV20-1; d_call: .; cdr3_aa: CSASGGHSYEQYF; cdr3_nt: TGCAGTGCTAGCGGGGGGCACTCCTACGAGCAGTACTTC
j_call: TRBJ1-1; clone_size: .; v_call: TRBV20-1; d_call: .; cdr3_aa: CSARDGRAEAFF; cdr3_nt: TGCAGTGCTAGAGATGGCCGGGCTGAAGCTTTCTTT
j_call: TRBJ1-3; clone_size: many; v_call: TRBV7-2; d_call: .; cdr3_aa: CASSLGGNTIYF; cdr3_nt: TGTGCCAGCAGCTTGGGGGGAAACACCATATATTTT
j_call: TRBJ2-1; clone_size: few; v_call: TRBV3-1; d_call: .; cdr3_aa: CTSSQVGEYNEQFF; cdr3_nt: TGTACCAGCAGCCAAGTCGGGGAGTACAATGAGCAGTTCTTC
j_call: TRBJ1-1; clone_size: .; v_call: TRBV15; d_call: .; cdr3_aa: CATSREGAGTEAFF; cdr3_nt: TGTGCCACCAGCAGAGAGGGGGCTGGCACTGAAGCTTTCTTT
j_call: TRBJ1-1; clone_size: .; v_call: TRBV6-2/TRBV6-3; d_call: .; cdr3_aa: CASSPPTLGRRAEAFF; cdr3_nt: TGTGCCAGCAGCCCCCCGACTCTAGGAAGGAGGGCTGAAGCTTTCTTT
j_call: TRBJ2-5; clone_size: many; v_call: TRBV20-1; d_call: TRBD2; cdr3_aa: CSATRDYKQETQYF; cdr3_nt: TGCAGTGCAACCCGGGACTACAAACAAGAGACCCAGTACTTC
j_call: TRBJ1-3; clone_size: few; v_call: TRBV7-2; d_call: .; cdr3_aa: CASSRTGLSGNTIYF; cdr3_nt: TGTGCCAGCAGCCGTACAGGTCTCTCTGGAAACACCATATATTTT
j_call: TRBJ2-7; clone_size: many; v_call: TRBV27; d_call: .; cdr3_aa: CASGQGGTIYEQYF; cdr3_nt: TGTGCCAGCGGTCAAGGCGGGACAATTTACGAGCAGTACTTC
j_call: TRBJ1-2; clone_size: few; v_call: TRBV4-3; d_call: .; cdr3_aa: CASSPGGVGGGGYTF; cdr3_nt: TGCGCCAGCAGCCCGGGTGGGGTTGGGGGCGGTGGCTACACCTTC
j_call: TRBJ1-2; clone_size: .; v_call: TRBV6-2/TRBV6-3; d_call: TRBD1; cdr3_aa: CASSYKPGGASAGGYTF; cdr3_nt: TGTGCCAGCAGTTACAAGCCAGGGGGCGCTTCCGCCGGGGGCTACACCTTC
j_call: TRBJ2-7; clone_size: .; v_call: TRBV7-2; d_call: .; cdr3_aa: CAGSLKGTYEQYF; cdr3_nt: TGTGCCGGCAGCCTTAAGGGGACCTACGAGCAGTACTTC
j_call: TRBJ2-5; clone_size: .; v_call: TRBV20-1; d_call: .; cdr3_aa: CSAPMAEKTQYF; cdr3_nt: TGCAGTGCTCCCATGGCAGAAAAGACCCAGTACTTC
j_call: TRBJ1-1; clone_size: .; v_call: TRBV25-1; d_call: TRBD1; cdr3_aa: CASSSPLGTGHAEAFF; cdr3_nt: TGTGCCAGCAGTTCTCCCCTTGGGACAGGGCACGCTGAAGCTTTCTTT
j_call: TRBJ1-1; clone_size: few; v_call: TRBV29-1; d_call: .; cdr3_aa: CSVDRGRDTEAFF; cdr3_nt: TGCAGCGTTGATCGGGGGAGGGACACTGAAGCTTTCTTT
j_call: TRBJ2-7; clone_size: once; v_call: TRBV5-1; d_call: .; cdr3_aa: CASSLGLPSYEQYF; cdr3_nt: TGCGCCAGCAGCTTGGGACTACCCTCCTACGAGCAGTACTTC
j_call: TRBJ1-4; clone_size: .; v_call: TRBV15; d_call: .; cdr3_aa: CATSNGATNEKLFF; cdr3_nt: TGTGCCACCAGCAACGGGGCAACTAATGAAAAACTGTTTTTT
j_call: TRBJ2-4; clone_size: .; v_call: TRBV2; d_call: .; cdr3_aa: CASRPGLDKNIQYF; cdr3_nt: TGTGCCAGCAGACCCGGTCTCGACAAAAACATTCAGTACTTC
j_call: TRBJ2-2; clone_size: few; v_call: TRBV7-3; d_call: .; cdr3_aa: CASSLMGGPNTGELFF; cdr3_nt: TGTGCCAGCAGCTTAATGGGCGGGCCAAACACCGGGGAGCTGTTTTTT
j_call: TRBJ1-1; clone_size: .; v_call: TRBV11-3; d_call: TRBD1; cdr3_aa: CASSPGQGQNTEAFF; cdr3_nt: TGTGCCAGCAGCCCGGGACAGGGGCAGAACACTGAAGCTTTCTTT
j_call: TRBJ1-6; clone_size: many; v_call: TRBV5-1; d_call: .; cdr3_aa: CASSLDALTLSPLHF; cdr3_nt: TGCGCCAGCAGCTTGGATGCACTAACGTTATCACCCCTCCACTTT
j_call: TRBJ2-1; clone_size: few; v_call: TRBV4-3; d_call: TRBD1; cdr3_aa: CASTPDRGYNEQFF; cdr3_nt: TGCGCCAGCACCCCGGACAGGGGCTACAATGAGCAGTTCTTC
j_call: TRBJ2-3; clone_size: .; v_call: TRBV5-1; d_call: TRBD2; cdr3_aa: CASSLMSVAGFTDTQYF; cdr3_nt: TGCGCCAGCAGCTTGATGTCAGTAGCGGGGTTCACAGATACGCAGTATTTT
j_call: TRBJ1-2; clone_size: few; v_call: TRBV7-9; d_call: .; cdr3_aa: CASSSSGLLNYGYTF; cdr3_nt: TGTGCCAGCAGCTCATCGGGACTGTTAAACTATGGCTACACCTTC
j_call: TRBJ1-5; clone_size: many; v_call: TRBV2; d_call: .; cdr3_aa: CASRTGNQPQHF; cdr3_nt: TGTGCCAGCAGAACAGGAAACCAGCCCCAGCATTTT
j_call: TRBJ1-2; clone_size: .; v_call: TRBV28; d_call: TRBD1; cdr3_aa: CASSLLGQGSYGYTF; cdr3_nt: TGTGCCAGCAGTTTATTGGGACAGGGCAGCTATGGCTACACCTTC
j_call: TRBJ2-4; clone_size: many; v_call: TRBV11-2; d_call: .; cdr3_aa: CASSLYLNLAKNIQYF; cdr3_nt: TGTGCCAGCAGCTTATATCTTAACCTAGCCAAAAACATTCAGTACTTC
j_call: TRBJ2-6; clone_size: many; v_call: TRBV9; d_call: TRBD1; cdr3_aa: CASSVAGDRGNVLTF; cdr3_nt: TGTGCCAGCAGCGTAGCTGGAGACAGGGGGAACGTCCTGACTTTC
j_call: TRBJ1-5; clone_size: few; v_call: TRBV20-1; d_call: .; cdr3_aa: CSASPAGVRSGNQPQHF; cdr3_nt: TGCAGTGCTAGTCCGGCAGGGGTACGCAGTGGCAATCAGCCCCAGCATTTT
j_call: TRBJ2-5; clone_size: .; v_call: TRBV7-2; d_call: .; cdr3_aa: CASSERLRDTQETQYF; cdr3_nt: TGTGCCAGCAGCGAACGCCTCCGGGACACCCAAGAGACCCAGTACTTC
j_call: TRBJ2-5; clone_size: .; v_call: TRBV7-2; d_call: .; cdr3_aa: CASTLVGVGGETQYF; cdr3_nt: TGTGCCAGCACCTTAGTCGGAGTCGGGGGAGAGACCCAGTACTTC